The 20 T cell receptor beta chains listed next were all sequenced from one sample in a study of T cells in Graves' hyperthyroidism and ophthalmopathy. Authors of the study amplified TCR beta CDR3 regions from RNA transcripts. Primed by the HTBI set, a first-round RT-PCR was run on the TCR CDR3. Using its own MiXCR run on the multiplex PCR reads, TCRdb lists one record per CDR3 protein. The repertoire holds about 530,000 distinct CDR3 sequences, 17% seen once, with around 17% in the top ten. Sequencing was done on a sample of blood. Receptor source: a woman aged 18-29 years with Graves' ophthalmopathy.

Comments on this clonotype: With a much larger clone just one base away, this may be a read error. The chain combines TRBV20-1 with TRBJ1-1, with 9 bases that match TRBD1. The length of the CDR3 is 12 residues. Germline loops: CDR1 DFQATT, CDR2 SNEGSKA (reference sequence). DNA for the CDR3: TGCAGGAGGGACAGGGAGAACACTGAAGCTTTCTTT. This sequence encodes CRRDRENTEAFF.

The CDR3 is CASRREGYGYGYTF. The CDR3 region has the DNA TGTGCCAGCAGGCGGGAAGGGTACGGCTATGGCTACACCTTC. The chain couples TRBV3-1 to TRBJ1-2; no clear D gene. There are 14 residues in the CDR3. CDR1 LGHDT and CDR2 YNNKEL come from the germline V gene (reference sequence). V dropped 6 bases and J dropped 4 bases, with 15 bases sitting between them.

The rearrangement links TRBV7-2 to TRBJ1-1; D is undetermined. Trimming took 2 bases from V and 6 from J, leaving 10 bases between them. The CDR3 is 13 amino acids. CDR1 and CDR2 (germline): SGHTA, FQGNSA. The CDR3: CASSLPGSSEAFF. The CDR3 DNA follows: TGTGCCAGCAGCTTACCAGGTTCCTCTGAAGCTTTCTTT.

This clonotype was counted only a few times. The CDR3 bases are TGTGCCAGCAGTTTATCGGGAGGGGGCTCCTACGAGCAGTACTTC. Translation: CASSLSGGGSYEQYF. The chain has TRBV28 and TRBJ2-7; 8 bases are shared with TRBD2. This CDR3 region has 15 residues. The junction had 2 bases not matched to a gene; V was cut back by 1 base and J by 0 bases. Germline loops: CDR1 MDHEN, CDR2 SYDVKM.

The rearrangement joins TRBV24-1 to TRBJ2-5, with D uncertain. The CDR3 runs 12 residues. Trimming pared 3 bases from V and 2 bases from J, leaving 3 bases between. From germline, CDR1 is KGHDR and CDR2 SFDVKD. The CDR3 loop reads CATSDPQETQYF. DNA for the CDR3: TGTGCCACCAGTGATCCTCAAGAGACCCAGTACTTC.

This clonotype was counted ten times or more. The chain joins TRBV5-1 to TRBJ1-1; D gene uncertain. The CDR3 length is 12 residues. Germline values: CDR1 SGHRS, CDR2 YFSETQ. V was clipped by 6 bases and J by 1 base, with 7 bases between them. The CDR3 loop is CASKISNTEAFF. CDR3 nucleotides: TGCGCCAGCAAAATATCGAACACTGAAGCTTTCTTT.

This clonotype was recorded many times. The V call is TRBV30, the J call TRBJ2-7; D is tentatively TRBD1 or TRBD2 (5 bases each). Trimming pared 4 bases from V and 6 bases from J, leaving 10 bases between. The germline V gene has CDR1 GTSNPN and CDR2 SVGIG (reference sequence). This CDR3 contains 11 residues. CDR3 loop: CAWTRGFEQYF. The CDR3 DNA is TGTGCCTGGACCCGGGGCTTCGAGCAGTACTTC.

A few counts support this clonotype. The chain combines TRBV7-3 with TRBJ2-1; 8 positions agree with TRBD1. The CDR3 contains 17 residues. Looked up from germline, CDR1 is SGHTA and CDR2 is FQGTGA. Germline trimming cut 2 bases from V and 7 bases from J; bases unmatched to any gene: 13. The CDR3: CASSLGPRGRLGNEQFF. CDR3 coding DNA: TGTGCCAGCAGCTTAGGCCCCAGGGGGCGACTTGGGAATGAGCAGTTCTTC.

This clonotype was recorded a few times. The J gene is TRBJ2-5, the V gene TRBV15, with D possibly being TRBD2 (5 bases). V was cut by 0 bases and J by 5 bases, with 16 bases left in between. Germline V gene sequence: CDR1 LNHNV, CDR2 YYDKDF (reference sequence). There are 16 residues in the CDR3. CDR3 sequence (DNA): TGTGCCACCAGCAGAGAGGGTGGTCCGCGCGGGGAGACCCAGTACTTC. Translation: CATSREGGPRGETQYF. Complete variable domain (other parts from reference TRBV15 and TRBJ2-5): DAMVIQNPRYQVTQFGKPVTLSCSQTLNHNVMYWYQQKSSQAPKLLFHYYDKDFNNEADTPDNFQSRRPNTSFCFLDIRSPGLGDTAMYLCATSREGGPRGETQYFGPGTRLLVL.

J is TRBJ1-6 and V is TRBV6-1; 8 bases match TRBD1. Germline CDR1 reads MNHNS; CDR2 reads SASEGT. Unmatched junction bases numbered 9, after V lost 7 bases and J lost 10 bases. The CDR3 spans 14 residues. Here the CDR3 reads CASIAPDRASPLHF. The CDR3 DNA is TGTGCCAGCATCGCGCCGGACAGGGCCTCACCCCTCCACTTT.

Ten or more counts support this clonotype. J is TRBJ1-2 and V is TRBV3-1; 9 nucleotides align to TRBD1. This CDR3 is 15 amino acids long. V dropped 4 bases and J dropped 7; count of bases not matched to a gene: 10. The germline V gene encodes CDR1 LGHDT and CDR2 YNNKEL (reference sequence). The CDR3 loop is CASSRLQGASAGYTF. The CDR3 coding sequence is TGTGCCAGCAGCCGATTACAGGGGGCGAGTGCTGGCTACACCTTC.

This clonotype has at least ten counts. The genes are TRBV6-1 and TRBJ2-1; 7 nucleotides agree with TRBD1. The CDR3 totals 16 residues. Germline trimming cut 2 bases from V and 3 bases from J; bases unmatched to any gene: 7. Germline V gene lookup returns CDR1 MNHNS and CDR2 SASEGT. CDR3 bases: TGTGCCAGCAGTGAACTCCGGGACAGTTTCTACAATGAGCAGTTCTTC. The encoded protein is CASSELRDSFYNEQFF.

The CDR3 nucleotides read TGTGCCAGCAGTTTTTTGTTAGCTAACTATGGCTACACCTTC. Its protein product is CASSFLLANYGYTF. The V call is TRBV28, the J call TRBJ1-2; D remains unclear. The CDR3 is made up of 14 amino acids. Germline V gene lookup returns CDR1 MDHEN and CDR2 SYDVKM. With 3 bases removed from V and 0 bases from J, the gap between germline ends came to 8 bases.

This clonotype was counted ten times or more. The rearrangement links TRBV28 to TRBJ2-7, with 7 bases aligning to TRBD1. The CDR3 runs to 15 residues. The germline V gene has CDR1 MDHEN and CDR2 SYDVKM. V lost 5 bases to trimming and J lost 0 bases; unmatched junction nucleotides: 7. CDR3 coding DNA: TGTGCCAGCAGTAAGACAGGGCCGACCTCCTACGAGCAGTACTTC. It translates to CASSKTGPTSYEQYF.

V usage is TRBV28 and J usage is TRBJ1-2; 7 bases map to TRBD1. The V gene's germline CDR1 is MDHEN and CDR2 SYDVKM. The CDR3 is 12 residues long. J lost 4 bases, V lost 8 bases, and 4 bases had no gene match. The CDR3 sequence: CASGQVGYGYTF. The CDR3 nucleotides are TGTGCCAGCGGACAGGTCGGCTATGGCTACACCTTC.

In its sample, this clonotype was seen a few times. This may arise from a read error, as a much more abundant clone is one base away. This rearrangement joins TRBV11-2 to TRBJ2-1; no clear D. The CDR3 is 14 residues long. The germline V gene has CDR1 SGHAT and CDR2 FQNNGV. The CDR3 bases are TGTGTCAGCAGCTTAGCCAAGACAACCAATGAGCAGTTCTTC. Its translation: CVSSLAKTTNEQFF.

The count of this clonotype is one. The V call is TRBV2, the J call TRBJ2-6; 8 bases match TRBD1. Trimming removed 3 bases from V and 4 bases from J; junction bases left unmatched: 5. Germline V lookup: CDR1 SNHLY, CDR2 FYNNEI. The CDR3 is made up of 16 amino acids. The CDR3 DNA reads TGTGCCAGCAGTGAGCAGGGGGCGCAAGGGGCCAACGTCCTGACTTTC. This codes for CASSEQGAQGANVLTF. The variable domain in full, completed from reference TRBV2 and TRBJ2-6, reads EPEVTQTPSHQVTQMGQEVILRCVPISNHLYFYWYRQILGQKVEFLVSFYNNEISEKSEIFDDQFSVERPDGSNFTLKIRSTKLEDSAMYFCASSEQGAQGANVLTFGAGSRLTVL.

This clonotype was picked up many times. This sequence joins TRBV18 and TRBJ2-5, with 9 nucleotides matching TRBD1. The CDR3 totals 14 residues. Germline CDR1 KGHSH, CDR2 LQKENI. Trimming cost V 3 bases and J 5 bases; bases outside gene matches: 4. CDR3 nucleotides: TGTGCCAGCTCACCTACAGGGGGCGCGGAGACCCAGTACTTC. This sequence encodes CASSPTGGAETQYF.

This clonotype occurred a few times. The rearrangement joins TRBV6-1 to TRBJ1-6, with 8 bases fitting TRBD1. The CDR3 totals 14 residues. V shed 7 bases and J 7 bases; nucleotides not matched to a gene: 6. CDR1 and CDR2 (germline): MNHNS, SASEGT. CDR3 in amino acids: CASTKQGGNSPLHF. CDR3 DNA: TGTGCCAGCACCAAACAGGGGGGAAATTCACCCCTCCACTTT.

The CDR3 DNA reads TGTGCCATCAGTACCGTACAGGGGGCAGGATACAATGAGCAGTTCTTC. This sequence encodes CAISTVQGAGYNEQFF. The chain is built from TRBV10-3 and TRBJ2-1, with 9 bases identical to TRBD1. V lost 5 bases to trimming and J lost 4 bases; unmatched junction nucleotides: 9. This CDR3 has 16 residues. Germline V CDR1 and CDR2: ENHRY, SYGVKD.